These 18 T cell receptor beta chains share one sample of origin, sequenced in a study of T cell responses to AZD1222 COVID-19 vaccine. The protocol was immunoSEQ multiplex PCR, while the TCRdb copy is restricted to in-frame clones and leaves out a portion. The data contain more than 150,000 clones, roughly nine tenths of them singletons. The specimen was peripheral blood, collected after recovery from COVID-19. These receptors all come from an adult who had recovered from COVID-19.

This rearrangement joins TRBV12-3 or TRBV12-4 to TRBJ1-5; D is uncertain. V was cut by 8 bases and J by 3 bases, with 11 bases left in between. CDR3 length: 13 residues. CDR3 in amino acids: CASARGPNQPQHF. The CDR3 nucleotides are TGTGCCAGCGCTCGAGGCCCCAATCAGCCCCAGCATTTT.

This chain connects TRBV28 to TRBJ2-7; D unclear. The germline V gene encodes CDR1 MDHEN and CDR2 SYDVKM. Trimming took off 7 bases at V and 0 bases at J, with 13 bases between the two ends. This CDR3 is built from 14 residues. CDR3 amino acids: CASKGGLFSYEQYF. CDR3 nucleotides: TGTGCCAGCAAGGGCGGCCTATTCTCCTACGAGCAGTACTTC.

The chain uses TRBV6-2 or TRBV6-3 and TRBJ1-5; D call uncertain. CDR3 length: 16 amino acids. V dropped 2 bases and J dropped 9 bases, with 20 bases sitting between them. Germline V gene sequence: CDR1 MNHEY, CDR2 SVGEGT. CDR3 in DNA: TGTGCCAGCAGTTACCCCCGGGGAGGGCTCAAATCGCCCCAGCATTTT. Its translation: CASSYPRGGLKSPQHF.

This chain joins TRBV11-2 and TRBJ1-2; D possibly corresponds to TRBD1 (6 bases). This CDR3 comprises 15 residues. With 5 bases removed from V and 4 bases from J, the gap between germline ends came to 17 bases. CDR1 SGHAT and CDR2 FQNNGV come from the germline V gene. CDR3 protein: CASSLGGFEGYGYTF. CDR3 DNA sequence: TGTGCCAGCAGCCTAGGGGGGTTTGAGGGCTATGGCTACACCTTC.

CDR3 nucleotide sequence: TGTGCCAGCAGTTTACTCAATCGGTTAACTGAAGCTTTCTTT. Translated: CASSLLNRLTEAFF. V usage is TRBV27 and J usage is TRBJ1-1, with unresolved D. The V gene lost 2 bases and the J gene lost 5 bases, with 12 bases spanning the gap. The CDR3 spans 14 residues. Looked up from germline, CDR1 is MNHEY and CDR2 is SMNVEV (reference sequence).

J is TRBJ1-4 and V is TRBV5-1, with 7 bases fitting TRBD1. Germline CDR1 reads SGHRS; CDR2 reads YFSETQ. The CDR3 length is 15 residues. V dropped 3 bases and J dropped 8; count of bases not matched to a gene: 10. The CDR3: CASSSPDRFEEKLFF. The DNA of the CDR3 is TGCGCCAGCAGCTCCCCGGACAGGTTTGAGGAAAAACTGTTTTTT.

This chain joins TRBV6-2 or TRBV6-3 and TRBJ1-1; TRBD1 matches at 9 bases. This CDR3 spans 14 amino acids. With V trimmed by 2 bases and J by 4 bases, 2 bases remained unmatched. Germline V lookup: CDR1 MNHEY, CDR2 SVGEGT. CDR3: CASSYQDRGTEAFF. The DNA of the CDR3 is TGTGCCAGCAGTTACCAGGACAGGGGCACTGAAGCTTTCTTT.

The chain links TRBV11-2 to TRBJ2-7; D not resolved. Germline assignment: CDR1 SGHAT and CDR2 FQNNGV. The CDR3 runs to 13 residues. V gave up 5 bases and J gave up 4 bases, with 12 bases separating them. The CDR3 nucleotides are TGTGCCAGCAGCCAGGCCCCCTCGTACGAGCAGTACTTC. Protein product: CASSQAPSYEQYF.

This rearrangement joins TRBV9 to TRBJ2-5; TRBD1 agrees at 7 bases. From germline, CDR1 is SGDLS and CDR2 YYNGEE. J was trimmed by 3 bases and V by 2 bases; bases with no gene match: 1. The CDR3 covers 13 residues. This CDR3 reads CASSVGTEETQYF. The CDR3 DNA reads TGTGCCAGCAGCGTTGGGACAGAAGAGACCCAGTACTTC.

The chain joins TRBV5-8 to TRBJ1-5; D gene ambiguous. With 1 base removed from V and 6 bases from J, the gap between germline ends came to 5 bases. This CDR3 region has 12 residues. CDR1 SGHTS and CDR2 YDEGEE come from the germline V gene. For the CDR3, the DNA is TGTGCCAGCAGCTTGTTCGGTCAGCCCCAGCATTTT. Protein sequence: CASSLFGQPQHF.

The V and J genes are TRBV7-5 and TRBJ1-2; the D call of TRBD1 is as the table states it, not checked on the DNA. TRBV7-5 is recorded as a pseudogene. This CDR3 is built from 15 residues. DNA for the CDR3: TGTGTCAGAAGGATCCAGGACAAGATTAACTATGGCTACACCTTC. Protein: CVRRIQDKINYGYTF.

The sample holds a few counts of this clone. The gene calls are TRBV9 and TRBJ1-1; unclear D gene. Per the germline V gene, CDR1 is SGDLS and CDR2 is YYNGEE. Trimming took 5 bases from V and 8 from J, leaving 13 bases between them. This CDR3 comprises 12 residues. In DNA, the CDR3 is TGTGCCAGCAGTCAAGGGTCAGGCGAAGCTTTCTTT. Translated, it gives CASSQGSGEAFF.

This rearrangement joins TRBV5-4 to TRBJ2-3; D ambiguous. Trimming removed 4 bases at V and 1 base at J, with 19 bases between. This CDR3 has 17 amino acids. Germline CDR1 SGHNT, CDR2 YYREEE (reference sequence). The CDR3 loop reads CASSQGARTQGTDTQYF. CDR3 coding DNA: TGTGCCAGCAGCCAAGGCGCCAGGACGCAGGGCACAGATACGCAGTATTTT.

The DNA of the CDR3 is TGTGCCAGCAGCGCGGAAGCCCCCCACACAGATACGCAGTATTTT. This gives the protein CASSAEAPHTDTQYF. The chain employs TRBV9 and TRBJ2-3, with unresolved D. CDR3 length equals 15 residues. CDR1 is SGDLS and CDR2 is YYNGEE in the germline V gene. Trimming removed 3 bases at V and 2 bases at J, with 13 bases between.

This sequence joins TRBV19 and TRBJ2-6; unclear D gene. There are 17 residues in the CDR3. V was cut by 3 bases and J by 0 bases, with 12 bases left in between. Germline assignment: CDR1 LNHDA and CDR2 SQIVND (reference sequence). Written as DNA, the CDR3 is TGTGCCAGTAGTATGATCACGGAAAGCTCTGGGGCCAACGTCCTGACTTTC. It is translated as CASSMITESSGANVLTF.

This clone was recorded only once. Here the CDR3 reads CSVSGEGSKNIQYF. In DNA, the CDR3 is TGCAGCGTTTCCGGGGAGGGATCCAAAAACATTCAGTACTTC. The chain joins TRBV29-1 to TRBJ2-4, with 7 bases aligning to TRBD2. CDR1 is SQVTM, CDR2 ANQGSEA, per germline. The V gene end was trimmed by 5 bases and the J gene end by 2 bases; junction bases not matched to a gene: 6. The CDR3 length is 14 residues. Together with reference TRBV29-1 and TRBJ2-4, the CDR3 gives the full variable domain: SAVISQKPSRDICQRGTSLTIQCQVDSQVTMMFWYRQQPGQSLTLIATANQGSEATYESGFVIDKFPISRPNLTFSTLTVSNMSPEDSSIYLCSVSGEGSKNIQYFGAGTRLSVL.

The chain carries TRBV3-1 (or the pseudogene TRBV3-2) and TRBJ1-5, with TRBD1 matching over 9 bases. Germline CDR1 reads LGHDT; CDR2 reads YNNKEL (reference sequence). The V and J ends lost 4 bases and 6 bases, in that order; junction bases with no gene match: 7. CDR3 length: 15 amino acids. In DNA form, the CDR3 reads TGTGCCAGCAGCCCGGGTGGACAGGGGAGTCAGCCCCAGCATTTT. Translation gives CASSPGGQGSQPQHF.

V gene TRBV9 combines with J gene TRBJ2-1; TRBD2 aligns across 11 bases. The junction had 6 bases not matched to a gene; V was cut back by 0 bases and J by 4 bases. CDR1 SGDLS and CDR2 YYNGEE come from the germline V gene. The CDR3 has 17 residues. CDR3 in DNA: TGTGCCAGCAGCGTAGTTGGGGGACTAGCGGCTTACAATGAGCAGTTCTTC. Encoded protein: CASSVVGGLAAYNEQFF. Filled out from reference TRBV9 and TRBJ2-1, the complete variable domain reads DSGVTQTPKHLITATGQRVTLRCSPRSGDLSVYWYQQSLDQGLQFLIQYYNGEERAKGNILERFSAQQFPDLHSELNLSSLELGDSALYFCASSVVGGLAAYNEQFFGPGTRLTVL.